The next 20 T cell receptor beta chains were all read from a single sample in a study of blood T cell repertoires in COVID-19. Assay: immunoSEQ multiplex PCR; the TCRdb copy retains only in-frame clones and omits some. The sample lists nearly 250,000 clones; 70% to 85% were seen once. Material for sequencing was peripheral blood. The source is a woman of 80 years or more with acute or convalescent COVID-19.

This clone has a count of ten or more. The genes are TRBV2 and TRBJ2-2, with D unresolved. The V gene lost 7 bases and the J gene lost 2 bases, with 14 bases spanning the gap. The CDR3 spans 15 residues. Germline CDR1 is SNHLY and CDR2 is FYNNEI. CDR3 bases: TGTGCCAGCAAACCGAGCGTAAGAAACACCGGGGAGCTGTTTTTT. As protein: CASKPSVRNTGELFF.

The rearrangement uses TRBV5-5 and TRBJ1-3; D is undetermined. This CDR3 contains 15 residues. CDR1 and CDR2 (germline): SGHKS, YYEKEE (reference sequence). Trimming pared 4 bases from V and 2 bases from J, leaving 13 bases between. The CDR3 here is CASSRYVGAGNTIYF. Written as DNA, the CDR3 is TGTGCCAGCAGCCGATATGTCGGGGCTGGAAACACCATATATTTT.

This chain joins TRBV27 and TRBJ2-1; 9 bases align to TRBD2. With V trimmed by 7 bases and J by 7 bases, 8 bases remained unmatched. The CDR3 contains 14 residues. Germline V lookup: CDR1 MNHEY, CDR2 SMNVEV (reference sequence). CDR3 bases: TGTGCCAGCACTCTTAGCGGGAGTAGGAATGAGCAGTTCTTC. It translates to CASTLSGSRNEQFF.

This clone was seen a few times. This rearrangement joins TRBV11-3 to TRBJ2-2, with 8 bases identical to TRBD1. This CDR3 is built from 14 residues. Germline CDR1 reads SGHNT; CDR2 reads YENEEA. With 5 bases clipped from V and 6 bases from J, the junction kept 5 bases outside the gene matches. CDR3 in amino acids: CASSPETGAGELFF. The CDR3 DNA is TGTGCCAGCAGCCCGGAGACAGGGGCCGGGGAGCTGTTTTTT.

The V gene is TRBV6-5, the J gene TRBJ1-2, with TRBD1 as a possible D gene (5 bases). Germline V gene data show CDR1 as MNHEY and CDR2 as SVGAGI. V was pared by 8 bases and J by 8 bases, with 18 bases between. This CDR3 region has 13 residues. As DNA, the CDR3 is TGTGCCAGCCGAGAGGACTGGGACTGGGGCTACACCTTC. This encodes CASREDWDWGYTF.

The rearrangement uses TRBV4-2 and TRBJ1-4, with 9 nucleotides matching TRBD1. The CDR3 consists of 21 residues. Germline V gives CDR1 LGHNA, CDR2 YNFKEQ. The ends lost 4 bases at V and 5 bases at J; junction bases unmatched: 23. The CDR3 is CASSRSNRDRETSARNEKLFF. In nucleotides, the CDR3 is TGTGCCAGCAGCCGGTCCAATAGGGACAGGGAAACGTCTGCTCGAAATGAAAAACTGTTTTTT.

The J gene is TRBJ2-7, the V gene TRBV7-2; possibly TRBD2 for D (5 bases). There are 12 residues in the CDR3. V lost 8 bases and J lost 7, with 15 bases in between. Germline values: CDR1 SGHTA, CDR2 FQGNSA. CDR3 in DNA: TGTGCCAGCGGTCGACGAGAGGGAGAGCAGTACTTC. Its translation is CASGRREGEQYF.

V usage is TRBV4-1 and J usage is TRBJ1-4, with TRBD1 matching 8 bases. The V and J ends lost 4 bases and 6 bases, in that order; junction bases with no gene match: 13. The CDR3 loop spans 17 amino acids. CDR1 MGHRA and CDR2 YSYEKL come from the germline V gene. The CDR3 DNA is TGCGCCAGCAGCCGCGGACTTACAGGGGGGGGAGATGAAAAACTGTTTTTT. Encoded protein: CASSRGLTGGGDEKLFF.

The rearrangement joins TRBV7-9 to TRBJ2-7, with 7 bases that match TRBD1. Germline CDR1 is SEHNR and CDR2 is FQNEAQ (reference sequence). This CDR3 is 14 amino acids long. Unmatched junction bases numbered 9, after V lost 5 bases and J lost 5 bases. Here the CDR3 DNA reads TGTGCCAGCAGCGCCGACAGGGCAGGAAACGAGCAGTACTTC. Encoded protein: CASSADRAGNEQYF.

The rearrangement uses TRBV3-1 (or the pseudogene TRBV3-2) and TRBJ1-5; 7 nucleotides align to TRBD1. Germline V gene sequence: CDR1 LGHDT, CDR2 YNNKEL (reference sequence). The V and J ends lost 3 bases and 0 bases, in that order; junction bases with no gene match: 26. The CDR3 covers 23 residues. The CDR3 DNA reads TGTGCCAGCAGCCACCCAGATCGGTTAGACAGGGTGGGGGCCCAGTATAGCAATCAGCCCCAGCATTTT. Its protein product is CASSHPDRLDRVGAQYSNQPQHF.

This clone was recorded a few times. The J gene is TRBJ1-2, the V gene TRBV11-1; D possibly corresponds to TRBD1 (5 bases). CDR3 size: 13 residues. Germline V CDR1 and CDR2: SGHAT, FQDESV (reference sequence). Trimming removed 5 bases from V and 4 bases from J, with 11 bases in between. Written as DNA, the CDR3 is TGTGCCAGCAGCAGGGGTTTTAGCTATGGCTACACCTTC. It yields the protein CASSRGFSYGYTF.

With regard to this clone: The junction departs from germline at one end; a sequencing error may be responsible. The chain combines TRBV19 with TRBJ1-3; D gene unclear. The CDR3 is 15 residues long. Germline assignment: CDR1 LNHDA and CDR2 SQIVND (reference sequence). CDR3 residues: CASSLDRYSGNTIYF. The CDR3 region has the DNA TGTGCCAGTAGTTTAGACCGCTACTCTGGAAACACCATATATTTT.

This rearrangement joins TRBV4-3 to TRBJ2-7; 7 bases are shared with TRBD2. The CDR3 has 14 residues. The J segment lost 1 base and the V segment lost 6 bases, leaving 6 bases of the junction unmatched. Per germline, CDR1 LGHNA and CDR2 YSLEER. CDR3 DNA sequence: TGCGCCAGCAGTTCTGGCGGGAGTTCCTACGAGCAGTACTTC. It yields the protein CASSSGGSSYEQYF.

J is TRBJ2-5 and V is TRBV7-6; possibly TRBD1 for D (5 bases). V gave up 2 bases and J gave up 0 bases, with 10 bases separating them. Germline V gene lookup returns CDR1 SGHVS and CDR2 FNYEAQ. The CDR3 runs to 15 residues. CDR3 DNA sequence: TGTGCCAGCAGCTTAACACTGACAGACCAAGAGACCCAGTACTTC. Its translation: CASSLTLTDQETQYF.

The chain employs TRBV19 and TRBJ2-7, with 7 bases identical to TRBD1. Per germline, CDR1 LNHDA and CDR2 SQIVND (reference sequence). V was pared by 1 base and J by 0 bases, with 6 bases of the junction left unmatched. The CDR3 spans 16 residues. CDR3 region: CASSIGGTVISYEQYF. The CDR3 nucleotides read TGTGCCAGTAGTATAGGAGGGACAGTGATCTCCTACGAGCAGTACTTC.

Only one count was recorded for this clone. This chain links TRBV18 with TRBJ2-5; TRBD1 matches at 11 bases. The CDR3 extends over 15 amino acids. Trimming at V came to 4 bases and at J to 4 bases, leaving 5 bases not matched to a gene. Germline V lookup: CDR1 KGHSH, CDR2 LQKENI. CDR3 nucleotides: TGTGCCAGCTCACAAGGACAGGGGGCTACAGAGACCCAGTACTTC. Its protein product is CASSQGQGATETQYF.

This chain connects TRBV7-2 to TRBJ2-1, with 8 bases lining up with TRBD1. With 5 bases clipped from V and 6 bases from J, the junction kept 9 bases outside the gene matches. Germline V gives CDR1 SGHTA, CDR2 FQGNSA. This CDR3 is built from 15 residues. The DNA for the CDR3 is TGTGCCAGCAGCCGCAGGGGGCTGACCACCAATGAGCAGTTCTTC. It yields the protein CASSRRGLTTNEQFF.

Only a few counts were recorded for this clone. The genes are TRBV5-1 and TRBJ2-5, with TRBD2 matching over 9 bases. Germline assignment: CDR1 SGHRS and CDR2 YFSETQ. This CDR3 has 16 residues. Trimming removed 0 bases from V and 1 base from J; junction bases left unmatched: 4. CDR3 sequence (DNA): TGCGCCAGCAGCTTGGGGCGGCGGGGGGGCCAAGAGACCCAGTACTTC. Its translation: CASSLGRRGGQETQYF.

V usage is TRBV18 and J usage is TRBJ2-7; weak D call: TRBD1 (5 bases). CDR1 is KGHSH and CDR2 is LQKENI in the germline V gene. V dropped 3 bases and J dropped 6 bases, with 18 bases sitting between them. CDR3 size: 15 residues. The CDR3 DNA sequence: TGTGCCAGCTCACCTCTGGGCAGGGCAGCTGTCGAGCAGTACTTC. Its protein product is CASSPLGRAAVEQYF.

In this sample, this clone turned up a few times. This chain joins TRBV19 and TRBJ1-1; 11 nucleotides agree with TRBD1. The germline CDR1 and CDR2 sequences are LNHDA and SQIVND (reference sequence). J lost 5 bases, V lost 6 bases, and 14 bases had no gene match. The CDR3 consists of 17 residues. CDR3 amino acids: CASRRTGGALASTEAFF. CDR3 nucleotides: TGTGCCAGTAGGCGGACAGGGGGCGCGTTGGCGTCTACTGAAGCTTTCTTT. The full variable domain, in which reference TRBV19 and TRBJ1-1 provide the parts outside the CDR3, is DGGITQSPKYLFRKEGQNVTLSCEQNLNHDAMYWYRQDPGQGLRLIYYSQIVNDFQKGDIAEGYSVSREKKESFPLTVTSAQKNPTAFYLCASRRTGGALASTEAFFGQGTRLTVV.